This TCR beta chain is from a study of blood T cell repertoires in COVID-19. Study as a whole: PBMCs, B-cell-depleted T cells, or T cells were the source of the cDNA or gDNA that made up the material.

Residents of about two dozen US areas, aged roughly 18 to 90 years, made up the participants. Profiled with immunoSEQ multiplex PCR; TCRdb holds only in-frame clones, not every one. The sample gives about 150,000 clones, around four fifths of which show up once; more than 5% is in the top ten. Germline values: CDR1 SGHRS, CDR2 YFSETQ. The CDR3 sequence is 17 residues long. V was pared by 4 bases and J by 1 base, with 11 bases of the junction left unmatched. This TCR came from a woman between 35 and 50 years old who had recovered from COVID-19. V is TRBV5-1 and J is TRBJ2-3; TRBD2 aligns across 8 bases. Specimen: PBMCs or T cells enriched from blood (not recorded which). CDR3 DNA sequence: TGCGCCAGCAGCCCCGCGGGACTACTAGCGGGCACAGATACGCAGTATTTT. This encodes CASSPAGLLAGTDTQYF. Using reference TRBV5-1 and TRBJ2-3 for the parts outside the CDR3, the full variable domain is KAGVTQTPRYLIKTRGQQVTLSCSPISGHRSVSWYQQTPGQGLQFLFEYFSETQRNKGNFPGRFSGRQFSNSRSEMNVSTLELGDSALYLCASSPAGLLAGTDTQYFGPGTRLTVL.